The 13 T cell receptor beta chains given below trace back to one sample, sequenced in a study of OX40 agonist ivuxolimab in advanced cancers. Clones were sequenced by immunoSEQ multiplex PCR, and TCRdb holds only the in-frame ones, with some missing. The sample has 90,000 to 100,000 clones; 70% to 90% are singletons. Sequenced material: CD4+ or CD8+ T cells sorted from blood, taken in a trial of the OX40 agonist ivuxolimab. Receptors were obtained from an adult with an advanced solid tumor such as melanoma, head and neck, liver or kidney cancer.

This rearrangement joins TRBV29-1 to TRBJ2-1; 11 positions agree with TRBD2. Per germline, CDR1 SQVTM and CDR2 ANQGSEA. J lost 4 bases, V lost 7 bases, and 15 bases had no gene match. The CDR3 runs 17 residues. For the CDR3, the DNA is TGCAGCGCCGGGGGACTAGCGGCCGGGGCGGGGTACAATGAGCAGTTCTTC. Translation gives CSAGGLAAGAGYNEQFF.

This clone occurred once. The rearrangement uses TRBV6-6 and TRBJ1-4; maybe TRBD1 (5 bases). CDR1 is MNHNY, CDR2 SVGAGI, per germline (reference sequence). V gave up 6 bases and J gave up 6 bases, with 17 bases separating them. The CDR3 has 15 residues. CDR3 DNA sequence: TGTGCCAGCAGCCCTAACGCCGGGACTGATGAAAAACTGTTTTTT. Protein: CASSPNAGTDEKLFF.

Remarks on this clone: This could be a read error, since a much larger clone is one nucleotide away. The chain uses TRBV9 and TRBJ2-2; possibly TRBD1 or TRBD2 for D (5 bases each). CDR3 length equals 16 residues. CDR1 and CDR2 from the germline V gene are SGDLS and YYNGEE. The CDR3 DNA reads TGTGCCAGCGGCGTATATGGGACCGCGAACACCGGGGAGCTGTTTTTT. Translated: CASGVYGTANTGELFF.

This clone was seen a few times. V gene TRBV7-3 combines with J gene TRBJ2-1, with 8 nucleotides matching TRBD1. CDR1 is SGHTA, CDR2 FQGTGA, per germline. The CDR3 loop spans 14 amino acids. Unmatched junction bases numbered 6, after V lost 3 bases and J lost 8 bases. This CDR3 reads CASSFGQGSYEQFF. For the CDR3, the DNA is TGTGCCAGCAGCTTCGGACAGGGAAGCTATGAGCAGTTCTTC.

This chain links TRBV5-1 with TRBJ1-5; 7 nucleotides agree with TRBD1. The germline gives CDR1 SGHRS, CDR2 YFSETQ. V was pared by 1 base and J by 4 bases, with 5 bases of the junction left unmatched. This CDR3 contains 15 residues. The CDR3 sequence is CASSLTGQANQPQHF. The CDR3 DNA reads as TGCGCCAGCAGCTTGACAGGACAGGCAAATCAGCCCCAGCATTTT.

The chain couples TRBV27 to TRBJ2-1; 12 nucleotides align to TRBD2. V lost 5 bases and J lost 5; bases outside the gene matches: 4. Germline V gene sequence: CDR1 MNHEY, CDR2 SMNVEV (reference sequence). The CDR3 contains 15 residues. The CDR3 DNA reads TGTGCCAGCAGTATACTAGCGGGAGGTGACAATGAGCAGTTCTTC. Protein product: CASSILAGGDNEQFF.

The genes are TRBV6-5 and TRBJ1-6; TRBD1 aligns across 7 bases. V gave up 6 bases and J gave up 8 bases; unmatched junction bases: 7. CDR3 length equals 14 residues. Germline loops: CDR1 MNHEY, CDR2 SVGAGI. Here the CDR3 DNA reads TGTGCCAGCAGACCTTCAGGGGGATATTCACCCCTCCACTTT. This gives the protein CASRPSGGYSPLHF.

The chain employs TRBV7-8 and TRBJ2-1; no clear D. Germline V lookup: CDR1 SGHVS, CDR2 FQNEAQ. This CDR3 is 12 amino acids long. Trimming removed 4 bases from V and 6 bases from J, with 7 bases in between. The CDR3 nucleotides read TGTGCCAGCAGCTCCCGATCCAATGAGCAGTTCTTC. Protein sequence: CASSSRSNEQFF.

The V gene is TRBV28, the J gene TRBJ2-1, with D tentatively TRBD1 or TRBD2 (6 bases each). Trimming removed 6 bases from V and 6 bases from J, with 12 bases in between. The CDR3 is made up of 13 amino acids. CDR1 is MDHEN and CDR2 is SYDVKM in the germline V gene. The CDR3 is CASRTGLPNEQFF. The CDR3 region has the DNA TGTGCCAGCAGGACAGGACTACCCAATGAGCAGTTCTTC. Full variable domain (rest looked up from reference TRBV28 and TRBJ2-1): DVKVTQSSRYLVKRTGEKVFLECVQDMDHENMFWYRQDPGLGLRLIYFSYDVKMKEKGDIPEGYSVSREKKERFSLILESASTNQTSMYLCASRTGLPNEQFFGPGTRLTVL.

In DNA form, the CDR3 reads TGCGCCAGCAGCCAAGATCGCAGGTACCCCAATCAGCCCCAGCATTTT. Translated, it gives CASSQDRRYPNQPQHF. The genes are TRBV4-1 and TRBJ1-5; D gene uncertain. V lost 0 bases, J lost 3 bases, and 12 bases lay in between. Per germline, CDR1 MGHRA and CDR2 YSYEKL. The CDR3 extends over 16 amino acids.

The chain links TRBV4-2 to TRBJ2-1; 7 bases fit TRBD2. CDR3 length equals 17 residues. The ends lost 0 bases at V and 3 bases at J; junction bases unmatched: 8. Germline V gene sequence: CDR1 LGHNA, CDR2 YNFKEQ. CDR3 nucleotide sequence: TGTGCCAGCAGCCAAGACGGGCCAGCGGGAAGCTACAATGAGCAGTTCTTC. Amino acids: CASSQDGPAGSYNEQFF.

In its sample, this clone was seen a few times. V gene TRBV14 combines with J gene TRBJ2-7; tentative D call: TRBD2 (5 bases). V lost 4 bases, J lost 4 bases, and 20 bases lay in between. Germline V gene lookup returns CDR1 SGHDN and CDR2 FVKESK. The CDR3 spans 16 residues. The CDR3 DNA reads as TGTGCCAGCAGCCTACCGGACGGACTCAGCGGATACGAGCAGTACTTC. Its protein product is CASSLPDGLSGYEQYF.

The V call is TRBV29-1, the J call TRBJ2-1; 8 positions match TRBD2. J gave up 10 bases and V 1 base, and 6 bases lay outside the gene matches. The CDR3 contains 13 residues. The germline V gene encodes CDR1 SQVTM and CDR2 ANQGSEA. The CDR3 DNA sequence: TGCAGCGTTGAAGGCTTAGCGGGGATCGAGCAGTTCTTC. The encoded protein is CSVEGLAGIEQFF.